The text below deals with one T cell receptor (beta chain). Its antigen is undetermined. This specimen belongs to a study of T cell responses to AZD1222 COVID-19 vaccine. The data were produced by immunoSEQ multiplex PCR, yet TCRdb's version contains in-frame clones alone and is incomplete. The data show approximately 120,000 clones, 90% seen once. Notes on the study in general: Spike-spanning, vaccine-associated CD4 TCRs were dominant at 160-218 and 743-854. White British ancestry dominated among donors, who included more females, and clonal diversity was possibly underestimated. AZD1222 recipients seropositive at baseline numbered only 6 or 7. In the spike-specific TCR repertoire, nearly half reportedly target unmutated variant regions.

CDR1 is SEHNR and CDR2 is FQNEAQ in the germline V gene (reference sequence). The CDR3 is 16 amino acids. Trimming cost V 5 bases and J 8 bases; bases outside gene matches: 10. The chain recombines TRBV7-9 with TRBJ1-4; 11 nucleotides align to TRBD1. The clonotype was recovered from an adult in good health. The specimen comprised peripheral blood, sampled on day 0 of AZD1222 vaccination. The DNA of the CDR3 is TGTGCCAGCAGCCCGGGATCCGGGACAGGGGGGGAAAAACTGTTTTTT. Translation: CASSPGSGTGGEKLFF.